The sequence of this T cell receptor beta chain was determined in a study of identical twins. Study observations and caveats: Fewer insertions characterized abundant cord blood beta clonotypes, whereas memory repertoires showed none.

TCRdb re-called the 5' RACE reads with MiXCR, one entry per CDR3 protein. The repertoire holds roughly 250,000 distinct CDR3 sequences, over 12% seen once, with around 8.9% in the top ten. The CDR3 is 13 residues long. V dropped 4 bases and J dropped 10; count of bases not matched to a gene: 5. CDR1 and CDR2 (germline): SGHDN, FVKESK. About this clonotype itself: Its antigen is not known.

The specimen was memory (CD45RO+) T cells sorted from blood. J is TRBJ1-1 and V is TRBV14; TRBD1 aligns across 11 bases. This receptor was taken from a woman aged 18-29 years in good health. In DNA form, the CDR3 reads TGTGCCAGCAGCCGTGGGACAGGGGGTCGAGCTTTCTTT. It yields the protein CASSRGTGGRAFF.